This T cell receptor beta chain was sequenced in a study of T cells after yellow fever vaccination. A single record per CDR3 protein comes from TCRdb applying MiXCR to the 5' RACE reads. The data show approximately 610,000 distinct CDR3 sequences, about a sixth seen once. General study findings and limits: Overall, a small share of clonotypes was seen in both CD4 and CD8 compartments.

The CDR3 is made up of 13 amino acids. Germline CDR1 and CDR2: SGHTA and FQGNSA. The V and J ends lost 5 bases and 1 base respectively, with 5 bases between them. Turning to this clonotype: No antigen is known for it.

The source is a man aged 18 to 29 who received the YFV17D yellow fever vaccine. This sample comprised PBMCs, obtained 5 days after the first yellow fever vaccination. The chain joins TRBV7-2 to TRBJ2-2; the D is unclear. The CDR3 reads CASSGLNTGELFF. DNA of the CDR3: TGTGCCAGCAGCGGATTGAACACCGGGGAGCTGTTTTTT.